These 14 T cell receptor beta chains were all obtained from the same sample, sequenced in a study of tumor and adjacent non-tumor tissue in lung cancer. The template was RNA from unsorted bulk tissue. A modified ARM-PCR protocol with three rounds of nested PCR amplified TCRbeta. A single record per CDR3 protein comes from TCRdb applying MiXCR to the multiplex PCR reads. Counted here are about 78,000 distinct CDR3 sequences, around 85% occurring once; the ten biggest clones make up about an eighth. The sample was lung tumor tissue. The receptors derive from a woman between 50 and 59 years old with non-small cell lung cancer.

As regards this clonotype: Given the absence of the conserved phenylalanine or tryptophan at the CDR3 end, a read error is likely. The chain recombines TRBV10-3 with TRBJ1-1; 8 nucleotides agree with TRBD1. Germline loops: CDR1 ENHRY, CDR2 SYGVKD. This CDR3 has 14 residues. J was trimmed by 5 bases and V by 6 bases; bases with no gene match: 8. CDR3 coding DNA: TGTGCCATCAGGAGGACAGGGAGAGAGACTGAAGCTTTCAAT. It codes for CAIRRTGRETEAFN.

This clonotype was detected ten times or more. This chain links TRBV6-1 with TRBJ2-7; TRBD1 aligns across 7 bases. The length of the CDR3 is 13 residues. The V segment lost 10 bases and the J segment 0 bases; nucleotides outside the gene matches: 6. Germline loops: CDR1 MNHNS, CDR2 SASEGT. The CDR3 protein is CATTPGGSYEQYF. The CDR3 region has the DNA TGTGCCACCACCCCAGGGGGCTCCTACGAGCAGTACTTC.

In the case of this clonotype: This may be a read error: a much more frequent sequence differs by one nucleotide. V and J are TRBV7-9 and TRBJ1-4; TRBD1 matches 10 bases. The ends lost 5 bases at V and 12 bases at J; junction bases unmatched: 9. Germline V gene lookup returns CDR1 SEHNR and CDR2 FQNEAQ (reference sequence). The CDR3 contains 14 residues. The CDR3 sequence: CASSQGQGREQLFF. Here the CDR3 DNA reads TGTGCCAGCAGCCAGGGACAGGGGCGCGAACAACTGTTTTTT.

This clonotype was seen more than once but under ten times. A read error may account for a junction end that differs from germline. The chain has TRBV28 and TRBJ1-6, with 8 bases lining up with TRBD1. There are 15 residues in the CDR3. The germline CDR1 and CDR2 sequences are MDHEN and SYDVKM. Written as DNA, the CDR3 is TGTACCAGCAGTTCGCACAGGGGGTTAAATTCACCCCTCCACTTT. Protein sequence: CTSSSHRGLNSPLHF.

V gene TRBV12-3 or TRBV12-4 combines with J gene TRBJ2-1, with D perhaps TRBD1 or TRBD2 (5 bases each). Trimming took off 7 bases at V and 5 bases at J, with 15 bases between the two ends. The length of the CDR3 is 14 residues. The CDR3 region has the DNA TGTGCCAGCAACAGGCAGGGAGCAGACAATGAGCAGTTCTTC. Its translation is CASNRQGADNEQFF.

This clonotype is judged medium-sized. This sequence joins TRBV12-3 or TRBV12-4 and TRBJ2-7; D not certain. V was pared by 3 bases and J by 3 bases, with 6 bases between. This CDR3 has 12 amino acids. Here the CDR3 reads CASSFLGYEQYF. CDR3 DNA sequence: TGTGCCAGCAGTTTTTTGGGCTACGAGCAGTACTTC.

Concerning this clonotype itself: At one end the junction does not follow the germline gene, possibly because of a read error. The rearrangement links TRBV20-1 to TRBJ1-1; tentatively, D is TRBD1 (5 bases). This CDR3 spans 14 amino acids. Germline lookup yields CDR1 DFQATT and CDR2 SNEGSKA (reference sequence). This CDR3 reads CSTRVLTVWTEAFF. The CDR3 DNA is TGCAGTACTAGAGTCCTGACAGTGTGGACTGAAGCTTTCTTT.

As concerns this clonotype: At one of its ends the junction is not consistent with the germline gene, which may arise from a read error. V and J are TRBV29-1 and TRBJ2-7; TRBD2 is a possible D gene (5 bases). The germline gives CDR1 SQVTM, CDR2 ANQGSEA. The CDR3 contains 10 residues. CDR3 bases: TGTAGCGTTGTACAGCACGAGAAGTACTTC. Translation gives CSVVQHEKYF.

As for this clonotype: Mismatch with germline at one junction end may stem from a read error. This chain links TRBV28 with TRBJ2-1; 8 bases agree with TRBD2. CDR3 size: 15 residues. Germline CDR1 is MDHEN and CDR2 is SYDVKM. The CDR3 is CASNSPGGTYNGQCF. For the CDR3, the DNA is TGTGCCAGTAATTCACCGGGAGGGACTTACAATGGGCAGTGCTTC.

Details on this clonotype: Relative to the germline gene, one junction end is altered; a read error may explain this. The chain combines TRBV11-2 with TRBJ2-2; D unclear. Germline values: CDR1 SGHAT, CDR2 FQNNGV. CDR3 length: 14 residues. DNA for the CDR3: TGTGCCAGCTGCTTAGTGTCCGGTCCCGGAGAGCTATTTTTT. This gives the protein CASCLVSGPGELFF.

This clonotype came up a few times. A much larger clone lies a single base off, so this may be a read error. V usage is TRBV20-1 and J usage is TRBJ1-6; D not certain. The CDR3 extends over 16 amino acids. Germline CDR1 is DFQATT and CDR2 is SNEGSKA (reference sequence). The DNA of the CDR3 is TGCAGTGCTAGAGATAAAACAGAGGCATATAATTCACCCTTCCACTTT. Its translation: CSARDKTEAYNSPFHF.

The chain employs TRBV20-1 and TRBJ2-1, with TRBD2 matching 11 bases. Unmatched junction bases numbered 18, after V lost 7 bases and J lost 13 bases. Per germline, CDR1 DFQATT and CDR2 SNEGSKA (reference sequence). CDR3 size: 15 residues. The CDR3 loop reads CSVPPALVLAGEQFF. The DNA of the CDR3 is TGCAGTGTCCCTCCCGCCCTAGTACTAGCGGGGGAACAGTTCTTC.

Of note for this clonotype: The conserved phenylalanine or tryptophan is not found at the CDR3 terminus, so this likely reflects a read error. The chain recombines TRBV7-9 with TRBJ1-2, with D tentatively TRBD1 (5 bases). The germline V and J ends were trimmed by 8 bases and 6 bases, with 28 bases remaining between them. CDR3 length equals 17 residues. Germline V gene sequence: CDR1 SEHNR, CDR2 FQNEAQ (reference sequence). The CDR3 sequence: CASGERQGKSHVDGYTL. In DNA form, the CDR3 reads TGTGCCAGCGGAGAGCGGCAGGGAAAAAGCCACGTGGATGGCTACACCTTA.

This clonotype was recorded only once. This sequence joins TRBV20-1 and TRBJ2-1; 11 positions agree with TRBD2. J was trimmed by 4 bases and V by 4 bases; bases with no gene match: 6. Germline V lookup: CDR1 DFQATT, CDR2 SNEGSKA (reference sequence). The CDR3 contains 15 residues. The CDR3 loop is CSANGTSGFYNEQFF. CDR3 coding DNA: TGCAGTGCTAATGGGACTAGCGGATTTTACAATGAGCAGTTCTTC.